This T cell receptor beta chain derives from a study of cytomegalovirus exposure and HLA in healthy donors. Germline V gene sequence: CDR1 SNHLY, CDR2 FYNNEI. J lost 5 bases, V lost 6 bases, and 2 bases had no gene match. This CDR3 is built from 14 residues. It was with 60 Vbeta and 13 Jbeta primers that the PCR ran. Sequenced by immunoSEQ multiplex PCR; TCRdb stores in-frame clones only, minus some. The sample yields 200,000 to 250,000 clones, under 85% seen once. This TCR was recovered from a man in his fifties in good health and CMV-seronegative. The V and J genes are TRBV2 and TRBJ2-2, with TRBD2 matching over 11 bases. Sequenced: PBMCs. The CDR3 spells CASSTSGSTGELFF. The CDR3 bases are TGTGCCAGCAGCACTAGCGGGAGTACCGGGGAGCTGTTTTTT.